This TCR beta chain was captured by sequencing in a study of T cell repertoires in cytomegalovirus infection. Study background: Public TCR beta signature analysis indicated the presence of both CMV infection and matching HLA type.

CDR1 is LNHDA and CDR2 is SQIVND in the germline V gene (reference sequence). This CDR3 has 14 residues. V lost 7 bases to trimming and J lost 3 bases, with 12 bases between them. Study results and caveats: CMV carriers having the relevant HLA were flagged by cumulative public TCR beta family frequency. CMV-specific TCR beta clonotypes restricted by HLA-C were the ones dominating the ex vivo response.

The sample holds many counts of this clonotype. Its matching antigen is unknown. TCRdb re-called the reads through MiXCR, storing one row per CDR3 protein. The repertoire has roughly 720,000 distinct CDR3 sequences, under 40% of them found once; the top ten carry 2.8%. The sequenced material came from PBMCs. The TCR comes from a human donor in good health (CMV status not recorded). Some clones in this sample may be carry-over from other donors' samples. The gene calls are TRBV19 and TRBJ2-2, with D possibly TRBD2 on 6 matching bases. The CDR3 reads CASKRGGDTGELFF. CDR3 in DNA: TGTGCCAGTAAGAGGGGCGGGGACACCGGGGAGCTGTTTTTT.